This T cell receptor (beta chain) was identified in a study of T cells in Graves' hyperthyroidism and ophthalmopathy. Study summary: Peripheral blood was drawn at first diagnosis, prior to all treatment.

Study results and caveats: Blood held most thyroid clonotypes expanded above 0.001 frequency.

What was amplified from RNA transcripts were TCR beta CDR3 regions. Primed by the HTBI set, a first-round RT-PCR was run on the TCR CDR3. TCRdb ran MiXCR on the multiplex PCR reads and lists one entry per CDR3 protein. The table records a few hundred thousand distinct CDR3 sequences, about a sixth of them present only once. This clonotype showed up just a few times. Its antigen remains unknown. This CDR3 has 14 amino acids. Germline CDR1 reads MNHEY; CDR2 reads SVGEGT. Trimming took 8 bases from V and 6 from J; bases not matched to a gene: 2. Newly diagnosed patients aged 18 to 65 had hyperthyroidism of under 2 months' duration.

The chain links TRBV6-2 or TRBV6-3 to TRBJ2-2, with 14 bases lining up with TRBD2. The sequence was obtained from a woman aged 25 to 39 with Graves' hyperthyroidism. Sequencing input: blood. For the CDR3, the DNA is TGTGCCAGCGGGACTAGCGGGAGTGCCGGGGAGCTGTTTTTT. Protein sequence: CASGTSGSAGELFF.